The next 16 T cell receptor beta chains were all read from a single sample in a study of a mutant IDH1 vaccine in newly diagnosed glioma. For these TCRs, the target antigens are not known. Time point denoted: week 35, safety follow-up. It was 300 ug of mutant IDH1 20-mer peptide that made up each vaccine dose, given with topical imiquimod. Clones were sequenced by immunoSEQ multiplex PCR, and TCRdb holds only the in-frame ones, with some missing. The data contain about 54,000 clones, 84% of them seen just once; the ten biggest clones take up approximately 4%. The material sequenced was PBMCs, taken from a glioma patient whose treatment included an IDH1 peptide vaccine. These receptors came from a woman between 18 and 29 years old with glioma.

V gene TRBV27 combines with J gene TRBJ2-6; no clear D gene. Germline CDR1 and CDR2: MNHEY and SMNVEV (reference sequence). V lost 6 bases to trimming and J lost 4 bases, with 4 bases between them. CDR3 length: 12 amino acids. The CDR3 reads CASRLGANVLTF. CDR3 bases: TGTGCCAGCAGACTGGGGGCCAACGTCCTGACTTTC.

The genes are TRBV10-1 and TRBJ2-7; D gene unclear. V was pared by 2 bases and J by 4 bases, with 9 bases between. This CDR3 is built from 13 residues. In germline, CDR1 is WNHNN, CDR2 SYGVQD (reference sequence). The CDR3 loop reads CASSENLDYEQYF. CDR3 DNA: TGCGCCAGCAGTGAGAATCTCGATTACGAGCAGTACTTC.

V and J are TRBV6-5 and TRBJ2-2, with 7 bases identical to TRBD2. The CDR3 has 15 residues. Losses at the gene ends were 4 bases for V and 5 bases for J; bases not matched to a gene: 7. CDR1 and CDR2 from the germline V gene are MNHEY and SVGAGI. The CDR3 bases are TGTGCCAGCAGTTCTCCGGGGGGTCGGACCGGGGAGCTGTTTTTT. It yields the protein CASSSPGGRTGELFF.

The V and J genes are TRBV6-1 and TRBJ2-3, with TRBD2 matching over 10 bases. The germline V gene has CDR1 MNHNS and CDR2 SASEGT. The length of the CDR3 is 16 residues. Trimming cost V 4 bases and J 0 bases; bases outside gene matches: 4. The CDR3 nucleotides read TGTGCCAGCAGTGTCCGAGCGGGGGGGAGCACAGATACGCAGTATTTT. Translation gives CASSVRAGGSTDTQYF.

The chain couples TRBV6-5 to TRBJ2-3; 8 bases are shared with TRBD2. J was trimmed by 1 base and V by 2 bases; bases with no gene match: 2. Germline values: CDR1 MNHEY, CDR2 SVGAGI. The length of the CDR3 is 15 residues. The CDR3 protein is CASSYNGGGTDTQYF. The DNA for the CDR3 is TGTGCCAGCAGTTACAACGGGGGGGGCACAGATACGCAGTATTTT.

The V gene is TRBV19, the J gene TRBJ2-1; 14 bases are shared with TRBD2. There are 19 residues in the CDR3. Trimming cost V 7 bases and J 0 bases; bases outside gene matches: 11. Germline V lookup: CDR1 LNHDA, CDR2 SQIVND (reference sequence). Written as DNA, the CDR3 is TGTGCCAGTACCCCTGGACTAGCGGGGGGCTTGAGCTCCTACAATGAGCAGTTCTTC. Its translation is CASTPGLAGGLSSYNEQFF. The whole variable domain, filled in from reference TRBV19 and TRBJ2-1, reads DGGITQSPKYLFRKEGQNVTLSCEQNLNHDAMYWYRQDPGQGLRLIYYSQIVNDFQKGDIAEGYSVSREKKESFPLTVTSAQKNPTAFYLCASTPGLAGGLSSYNEQFFGPGTRLTVL.

The genes are TRBV25-1 and TRBJ2-1; 9 positions agree with TRBD2. The CDR3 is 16 residues long. CDR1 is MGHDK, CDR2 SYGVNS, per germline. The J segment lost 7 bases and the V segment lost 3 bases, leaving 10 bases of the junction unmatched. CDR3 residues: CASSELGGSGGNEQFF. CDR3 sequence (DNA): TGTGCCAGCAGTGAGTTAGGCGGGAGCGGGGGGAATGAGCAGTTCTTC.

The J gene is TRBJ1-1, the V gene TRBV5-4; D gene unclear. The CDR3 runs 16 residues. Deletions cut 2 bases from V and 2 bases from J, with 16 bases between. Per germline, CDR1 SGHNT and CDR2 YYREEE (reference sequence). The CDR3 nucleotides are TGTGCCAGCAGCTTTGTTAGGAGGTCGGACAACACTGAAGCTTTCTTT. Protein: CASSFVRRSDNTEAFF.

This chain connects TRBV11-2 to TRBJ2-4; 10 nucleotides agree with TRBD2. The CDR3 has 17 residues. CDR1 and CDR2 from the germline V gene are SGHAT and FQNNGV. Trimming at V came to 4 bases and at J to 6 bases, leaving 12 bases not matched to a gene. CDR3 bases: TGTGCCAGCAGCTCTCGAGGGGTAGCGGGGGGTGGAAACATTCAGTACTTC. Encoded protein: CASSSRGVAGGGNIQYF.

This chain connects TRBV5-1 to TRBJ2-7; TRBD1 matches 7 bases. Trimming cost V 4 bases and J 2 bases; bases outside gene matches: 3. The germline CDR1 and CDR2 sequences are SGHRS and YFSETQ. The length of the CDR3 is 13 residues. The CDR3 is CASSAGQAYEQYF. The DNA of the CDR3 is TGCGCCAGCAGCGCTGGACAGGCCTACGAGCAGTACTTC.

V gene TRBV10-3 combines with J gene TRBJ2-7, with 8 nucleotides matching TRBD1. The length of the CDR3 is 16 residues. CDR1 is ENHRY and CDR2 is SYGVKD in the germline V gene. Trimming took 0 bases from V and 2 from J; bases not matched to a gene: 6. In DNA form, the CDR3 reads TGTGCCATCAGTGAGTCGGGACAGGTATTCCCCTACGAGCAGTACTTC. Amino acid sequence: CAISESGQVFPYEQYF.

This clone was recorded only once. The V and J genes are TRBV7-6 and TRBJ1-2; D not resolved. CDR3 length: 17 residues. Trimming cost V 1 base and J 2 bases, with 17 bases left between them. Germline-derived CDR1 and CDR2 are SGHVS and FNYEAQ. CDR3 sequence (DNA): TGTGCCAGCAGCTTAGTAGCAGGATTAGGAGGGAACTATGGCTACACCTTC. It translates to CASSLVAGLGGNYGYTF.

The chain recombines TRBV2 with TRBJ2-7; a weak D match, TRBD2 (6 bases). The CDR3 spans 11 residues. Germline V CDR1 and CDR2: SNHLY, FYNNEI. V was pared by 7 bases and J by 6 bases, with 10 bases between. The CDR3 region has the DNA TGTGCCAGCACGGGCGGGATCGAGCAGTACTTC. Encoded protein: CASTGGIEQYF.

This clone was detected only once. The chain employs TRBV27 and TRBJ1-5, with TRBD1 matching 10 bases. The CDR3 contains 16 residues. J was trimmed by 10 bases and V by 5 bases; bases with no gene match: 14. CDR1 and CDR2 from the germline V gene are MNHEY and SMNVEV (reference sequence). The CDR3, as DNA: TGTGCCAGCAGTCCTCAACGACAGGGGGCGAAATCTCCCCAGCATTTT. Residues: CASSPQRQGAKSPQHF.

The V gene is TRBV7-2, the J gene TRBJ2-7; 7 bases are shared with TRBD2. Germline V gives CDR1 SGHTA, CDR2 FQGNSA. Trimming took 2 bases from V and 3 from J; bases not matched to a gene: 4. CDR3 size: 14 residues. The DNA of the CDR3 is TGTGCCAGCAGCTTAAATCGGGGGGACTACGAGCAGTACTTC. This encodes CASSLNRGDYEQYF.

The CDR3 sequence is CASSPRTGQLNYGYTF. The CDR3 DNA reads as TGTGCCAGCAGCCCGAGGACAGGCCAACTTAACTATGGCTACACCTTC. The rearrangement links TRBV27 to TRBJ1-2; 7 bases fit TRBD1. CDR1 and CDR2 from the germline V gene are MNHEY and SMNVEV (reference sequence). The CDR3 sequence is 16 residues long. V shed 6 bases and J 1 base; nucleotides not matched to a gene: 11.